These 18 T cell receptor beta chains came from one sample sequenced in a study of blood T cell repertoires in COVID-19. Assay used: immunoSEQ multiplex PCR; TCRdb lists only in-frame clones, some missing. The repertoire holds approximately 45,000 clones, with around 90% as singletons. The sample consisted of peripheral blood. These receptors were collected from a woman in her thirties or forties with acute or convalescent COVID-19.

V usage is TRBV7-3 and J usage is TRBJ2-6; D unresolved. The length of the CDR3 is 15 residues. Germline V gene sequence: CDR1 SGHTA, CDR2 FQGTGA. V lost 5 bases, J lost 3 bases, and 11 bases lay in between. In DNA form, the CDR3 reads TGTGCCAGCAGCGCTTCGGTTGGTGGGGCCAACGTCCTGACTTTC. Amino acids: CASSASVGGANVLTF.

The J gene is TRBJ1-4, the V gene TRBV28, with D possibly being TRBD1 (5 bases). Germline V CDR1 and CDR2: MDHEN, SYDVKM. The V and J ends lost 7 bases and 5 bases respectively, with 17 bases between them. The CDR3 runs 15 residues. Here the CDR3 reads CASKGSGLENEKLFF. CDR3 DNA: TGTGCCAGCAAGGGGTCGGGACTGGAGAATGAAAAACTGTTTTTT.

This chain links TRBV2 with TRBJ1-5; no definite D call. This CDR3 is 15 amino acids long. Germline CDR1 reads SNHLY; CDR2 reads FYNNEI. Trimming removed 8 bases from V and 4 bases from J, with 18 bases in between. In nucleotides, the CDR3 is TGTGCCAGCGGACCCCGCGGGGAAAGAAATCAGCCCCAGCATTTT. Protein: CASGPRGERNQPQHF.

This rearrangement joins TRBV18 to TRBJ2-5; D is unclear. The CDR3 has 14 residues. V lost 2 bases and J 5 bases, leaving 12 bases between the germline ends. Per the germline V gene, CDR1 is KGHSH and CDR2 is LQKENI. As DNA, the CDR3 is TGTGCCAGCTCACCAAAACAGTCAGTGGAGACCCAGTACTTC. This codes for CASSPKQSVETQYF. Using reference TRBV18 and TRBJ2-5 for the parts outside the CDR3, the full variable domain is NAGVMQNPRHLVRRRGQEARLRCSPMKGHSHVYWYRQLPEEGLKFMVYLQKENIIDESGMPKERFSAEFPKEGPSILRIQQVVRGDSAAYFCASSPKQSVETQYFGPGTRLLVL.

V usage is TRBV25-1 and J usage is TRBJ2-7; TRBD2 is a possible D gene (5 bases). The V end was cut by 2 bases, the J end by 5 bases, with 10 bases between. Germline-derived CDR1 and CDR2 are MGHDK and SYGVNS. The CDR3 spans 13 residues. The CDR3 DNA is TGTGCCAGCAGTGAAAACGGGAATCACGAGCAGTACTTC. It encodes CASSENGNHEQYF.

This clone was observed a single time. The chain carries TRBV6-1 and TRBJ1-1; 9 bases are a match to TRBD1. The CDR3 length is 14 residues. Germline V CDR1 and CDR2: MNHNS, SASEGT. The V gene end was trimmed by 0 bases and the J gene end by 5 bases; junction bases not matched to a gene: 1. The CDR3 sequence: CASSEAGQGTEAFF. CDR3 bases: TGTGCCAGCAGTGAAGCAGGACAGGGGACTGAAGCTTTCTTT.

The chain employs TRBV24-1 and TRBJ1-4, with TRBD1 identical over 7 bases. The CDR3 length is 15 residues. V lost 5 bases and J lost 7; bases outside the gene matches: 9. Germline CDR1 KGHDR, CDR2 SFDVKD. The CDR3 nucleotides are TGTGCCACCAGTGCTAACAGGGGAGGAGGTGAAAAACTGTTTTTT. Encoded protein: CATSANRGGGEKLFF.

The chain couples TRBV5-1 to TRBJ2-3; TRBD1 aligns across 9 bases. The CDR3 loop spans 15 amino acids. Per germline, CDR1 SGHRS and CDR2 YFSETQ. The J segment lost 3 bases and the V segment lost 4 bases, leaving 6 bases of the junction unmatched. In DNA, the CDR3 is TGCGCCAGCAGCACCGGGACAGGGAAAACAGATACGCAGTATTTT. Translated, it gives CASSTGTGKTDTQYF.

V gene TRBV5-1 combines with J gene TRBJ2-2, with TRBD2 as a possible D gene (6 bases). Trimming removed 4 bases at V and 0 bases at J, with 16 bases between. Germline CDR1 and CDR2: SGHRS and YFSETQ. The CDR3 length is 17 residues. The CDR3 region is CASSIWAGRANTGELFF. The CDR3 DNA reads as TGCGCCAGCAGCATATGGGCGGGACGGGCGAACACCGGGGAGCTGTTTTTT.

This clone came up a few times. The rearrangement joins TRBV6-4 to TRBJ2-1; D is perhaps TRBD2 (5 bases). The CDR3 is 15 amino acids. The V end lost 4 bases, the J end lost 7 bases, and 17 bases lay between the germline ends. Germline assignment: CDR1 MRHNA and CDR2 SNTAGT. This CDR3 reads CASSVEGSITNEQFF. DNA of the CDR3: TGTGCCAGCAGTGTCGAGGGTTCCATTACTAATGAGCAGTTCTTC.

The V gene is TRBV20-1, the J gene TRBJ2-1, with 7 bases fitting TRBD2. Germline V gene lookup returns CDR1 DFQATT and CDR2 SNEGSKA (reference sequence). This CDR3 contains 11 residues. V lost 6 bases to trimming and J lost 9 bases; unmatched junction nucleotides: 5. The CDR3 sequence: CSAKGGSEQFF. The CDR3 bases are TGCAGTGCGAAGGGCGGGAGTGAGCAGTTCTTC.

The chain employs TRBV27 and TRBJ2-7; 8 bases agree with TRBD2. Germline V gives CDR1 MNHEY, CDR2 SMNVEV (reference sequence). Trimming removed 2 bases from V and 2 bases from J; junction bases left unmatched: 5. CDR3 size: 15 residues. CDR3 sequence: CASSLEPGGPYEQYF. The DNA of the CDR3 is TGTGCCAGCAGTTTAGAGCCGGGGGGGCCCTACGAGCAGTACTTC.

V usage is TRBV28 and J usage is TRBJ1-5; D is uncertain. The germline gives CDR1 MDHEN, CDR2 SYDVKM. Between the trimmed V and J ends, which lost 2 bases and 4 bases, there was a span of 9 bases. There are 14 residues in the CDR3. CDR3 bases: TGTGCCAGCAGTTTAGTCGCGGGAAATCAGCCCCAGCATTTT. Its translation is CASSLVAGNQPQHF.

V gene TRBV9 combines with J gene TRBJ1-1, with D perhaps matching TRBD1 (6 bases). This CDR3 has 15 residues. Deletions cut 0 bases from V and 5 bases from J, with 14 bases between. Per the germline V gene, CDR1 is SGDLS and CDR2 is YYNGEE. The CDR3 sequence is CASSVGAGDRTEAFF. CDR3 coding DNA: TGTGCCAGCAGCGTAGGGGCAGGGGATAGGACTGAAGCTTTCTTT.

This clone appeared a few times. V and J are TRBV11-1 and TRBJ1-6; maybe TRBD1 (5 bases). Germline V gene lookup returns CDR1 SGHAT and CDR2 FQDESV (reference sequence). The V end lost 5 bases, the J end lost 8 bases, and 16 bases lay between the germline ends. The CDR3 runs to 15 residues. In DNA form, the CDR3 reads TGTGCCAGCAGCCTAGGTTGGACACGGGATTCACCCCTCCACTTT. It translates to CASSLGWTRDSPLHF.

J is TRBJ2-5 and V is TRBV28, with 10 nucleotides matching TRBD2. Germline V gives CDR1 MDHEN, CDR2 SYDVKM. The CDR3 is 19 amino acids. Trimming removed 5 bases from V and 0 bases from J; junction bases left unmatched: 15. CDR3 nucleotides: TGTGCCAGCAGTACCGGACTAGCGGTGGGAGGCGGATACCAAGAGACCCAGTACTTC. It is translated as CASSTGLAVGGGYQETQYF.

About this clone: The same CDR3 arises from other DNA sequences in this sample as well. The chain joins TRBV14 to TRBJ2-7, with D possibly TRBD1 on 5 matching bases. The CDR3 covers 15 residues. CDR1 SGHDN and CDR2 FVKESK come from the germline V gene. Trimming took 1 base from V and 0 from J, leaving 10 bases between them. This CDR3 is CASSQVAGNSYEQYF. The DNA of the CDR3 is TGTGCCAGCAGCCAAGTGGCAGGGAACTCCTACGAGCAGTACTTC.

This chain connects TRBV28 to TRBJ2-7; D is unresolved. Germline V gene lookup returns CDR1 MDHEN and CDR2 SYDVKM. V was pared by 5 bases and J by 0 bases, with 14 bases between. This CDR3 comprises 15 residues. This CDR3 reads CASSPHLPNSYEQYF. The CDR3 bases are TGTGCCAGCAGTCCCCACCTACCCAACTCCTACGAGCAGTACTTC.